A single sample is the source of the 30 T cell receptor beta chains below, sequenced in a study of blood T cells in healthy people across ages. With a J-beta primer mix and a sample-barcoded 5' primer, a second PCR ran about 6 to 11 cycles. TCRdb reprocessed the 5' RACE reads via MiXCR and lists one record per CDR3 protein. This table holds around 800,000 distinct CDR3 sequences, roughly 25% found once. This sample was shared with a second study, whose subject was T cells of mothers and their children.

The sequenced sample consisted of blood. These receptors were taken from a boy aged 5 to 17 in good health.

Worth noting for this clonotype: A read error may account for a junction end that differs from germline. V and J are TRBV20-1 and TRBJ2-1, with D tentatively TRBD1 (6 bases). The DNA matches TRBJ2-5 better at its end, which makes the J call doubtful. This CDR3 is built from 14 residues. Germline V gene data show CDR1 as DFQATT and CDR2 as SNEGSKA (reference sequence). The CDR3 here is CSARFQGHQEAQYF. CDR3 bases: TGCAGTGCTAGATTCCAGGGGCACCAAGAGGCCCAGTACTTC.

CDR3 in amino acids: CASTPNWGGTEAFF. CDR3 nucleotides: TGTGCCAGCACCCCTAATTGGGGAGGGACTGAAGCTTTCTTT. J is TRBJ1-1 and V is TRBV12-3 or TRBV12-4; unclear D gene. V lost 7 bases and J 5 bases, leaving 17 bases between the germline ends. This CDR3 contains 14 residues.

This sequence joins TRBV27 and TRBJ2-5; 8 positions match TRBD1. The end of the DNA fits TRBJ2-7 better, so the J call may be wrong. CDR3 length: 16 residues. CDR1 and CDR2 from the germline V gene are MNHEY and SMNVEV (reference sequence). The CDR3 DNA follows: TGTGCCAGCAGTTTATCGGGGACAGGTCTTTCCTACGAGCAGTACTTC. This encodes CASSLSGTGLSYEQYF.

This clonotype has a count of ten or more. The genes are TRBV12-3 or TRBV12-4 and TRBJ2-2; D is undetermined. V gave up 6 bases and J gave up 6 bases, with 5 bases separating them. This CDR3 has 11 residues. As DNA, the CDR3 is TGTGCCAGCAGCTTTTCCGGGGAGCTGTTTTTT. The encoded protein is CASSFSGELFF.

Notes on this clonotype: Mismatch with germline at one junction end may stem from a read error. CDR3 region: CASSSRYPSTEASF. CDR3 DNA: TGTGCCAGCAGCTCACGTTACCCAAGCACTGAAGCTTCCTTT. V gene TRBV11-2 combines with J gene TRBJ1-1; no definite D call. Germline values: CDR1 SGHAT, CDR2 FQNNGV. The CDR3 loop spans 14 amino acids.

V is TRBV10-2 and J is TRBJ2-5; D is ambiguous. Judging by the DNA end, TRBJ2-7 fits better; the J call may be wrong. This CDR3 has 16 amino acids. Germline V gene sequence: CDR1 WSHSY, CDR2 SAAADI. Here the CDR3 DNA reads TGCGCCAGCAGTGAGCCTTTCGGTGGGCTAATCTACGAGCAGTACTTC. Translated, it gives CASSEPFGGLIYEQYF.

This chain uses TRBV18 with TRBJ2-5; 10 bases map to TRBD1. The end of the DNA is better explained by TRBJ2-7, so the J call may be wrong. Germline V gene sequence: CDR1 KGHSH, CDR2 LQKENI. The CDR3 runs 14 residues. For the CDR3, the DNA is TGTGCCAGCTCACCACTGGACAGGGGGTACGAGCAGTACTTC. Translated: CASSPLDRGYEQYF.

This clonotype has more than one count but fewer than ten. The CDR3 nucleotides are TGCGCCAGCAGCCAAGTAGCGGGTAGAGACTACGAGCAGTACTTC. Translation: CASSQVAGRDYEQYF. The chain employs TRBV4-1 and TRBJ2-7; 7 bases line up with TRBD2. The J segment lost 3 bases and the V segment lost 1 base, leaving 6 bases of the junction unmatched. This CDR3 is 15 amino acids long. Germline V CDR1 and CDR2: MGHRA, YSYEKL.

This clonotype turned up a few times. In nucleotides, the CDR3 is TGCAGTGCACCAGGACTAGCGGAACAAGAGACCCAGTACTTC. This translates into CSAPGLAEQETQYF. The J gene is TRBJ2-5, the V gene TRBV20-1, with 10 bases fitting TRBD2. This CDR3 region has 14 residues. Germline CDR1 reads DFQATT; CDR2 reads SNEGSKA (reference sequence). V lost 6 bases to trimming and J lost 2 bases; unmatched junction nucleotides: 6.

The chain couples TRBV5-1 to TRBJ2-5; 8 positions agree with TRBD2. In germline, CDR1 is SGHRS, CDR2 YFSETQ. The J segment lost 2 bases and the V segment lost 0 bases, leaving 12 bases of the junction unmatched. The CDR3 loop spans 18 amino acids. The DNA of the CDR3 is TGCGCCAGCAGCTTGGGGGTAGCGGGGCACGATATACAAGAGACCCAGTACTTC. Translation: CASSLGVAGHDIQETQYF.

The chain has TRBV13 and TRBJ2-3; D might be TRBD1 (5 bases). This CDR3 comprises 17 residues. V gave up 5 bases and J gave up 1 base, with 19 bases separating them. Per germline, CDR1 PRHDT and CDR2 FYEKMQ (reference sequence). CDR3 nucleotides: TGTGCCAGCAGCCCCGACAGTCTTTCTGGGGGCACAGATACGCAGTATTTT. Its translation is CASSPDSLSGGTDTQYF.

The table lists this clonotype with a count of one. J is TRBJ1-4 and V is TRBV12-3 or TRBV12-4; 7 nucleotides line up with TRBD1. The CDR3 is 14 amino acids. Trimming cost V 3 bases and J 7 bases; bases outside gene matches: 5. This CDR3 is CASSFDRVGEKLFF. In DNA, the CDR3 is TGTGCCAGCAGTTTCGACAGGGTGGGTGAAAAACTGTTTTTT.

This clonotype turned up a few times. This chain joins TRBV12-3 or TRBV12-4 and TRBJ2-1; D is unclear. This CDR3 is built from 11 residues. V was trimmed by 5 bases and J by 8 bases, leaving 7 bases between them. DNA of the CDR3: TGTGCCAGCAGTCACGGGTATGAGCAGTTCTTC. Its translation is CASSHGYEQFF.

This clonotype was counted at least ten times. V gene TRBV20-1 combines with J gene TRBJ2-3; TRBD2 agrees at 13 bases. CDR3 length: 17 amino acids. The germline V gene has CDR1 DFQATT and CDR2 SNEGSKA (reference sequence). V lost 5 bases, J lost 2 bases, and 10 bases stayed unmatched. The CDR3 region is CSAWTSGGLRSTDTQYF. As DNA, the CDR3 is TGCAGTGCTTGGACTAGCGGGGGTTTGAGATCCACAGATACGCAGTATTTT.

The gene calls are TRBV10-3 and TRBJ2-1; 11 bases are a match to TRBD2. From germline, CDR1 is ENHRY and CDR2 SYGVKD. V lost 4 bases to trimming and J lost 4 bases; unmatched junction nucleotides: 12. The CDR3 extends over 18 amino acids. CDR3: CAISVLAGGPIGYNEQFF. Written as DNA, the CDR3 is TGTGCCATCAGTGTATTAGCGGGGGGGCCTATCGGATACAATGAGCAGTTCTTC.

The CDR3 reads CASKGLAGPNEQFF. DNA of the CDR3: TGTGCCAGCAAGGGACTAGCGGGACCGAATGAGCAGTTCTTC. The chain couples TRBV2 to TRBJ2-1, with TRBD2 matching over 13 bases. Germline CDR1 reads SNHLY; CDR2 reads FYNNEI. CDR3 length: 14 residues. Trimming at V came to 7 bases and at J to 7 bases, leaving 4 bases not matched to a gene.

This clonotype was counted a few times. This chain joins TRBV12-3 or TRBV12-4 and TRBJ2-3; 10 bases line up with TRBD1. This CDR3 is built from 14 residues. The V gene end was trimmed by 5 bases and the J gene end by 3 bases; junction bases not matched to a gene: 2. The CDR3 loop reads CASSRQGATDTQYF. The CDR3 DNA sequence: TGTGCCAGCAGTCGACAGGGGGCAACAGATACGCAGTATTTT.

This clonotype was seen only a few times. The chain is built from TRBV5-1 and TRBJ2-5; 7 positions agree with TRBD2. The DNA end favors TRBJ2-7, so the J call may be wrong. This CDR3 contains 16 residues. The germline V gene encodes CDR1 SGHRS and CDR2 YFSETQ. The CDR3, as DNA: TGCGCCAGCAGCTTGGCCGGCGGTGGGGGGGCCTACGAGCAGTACTTC. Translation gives CASSLAGGGGAYEQYF.

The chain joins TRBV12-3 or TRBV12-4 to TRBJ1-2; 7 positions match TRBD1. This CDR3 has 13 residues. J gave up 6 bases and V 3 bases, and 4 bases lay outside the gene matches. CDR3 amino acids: CASSFRRGHGYTF. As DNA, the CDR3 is TGTGCCAGCAGTTTCCGGAGGGGGCATGGCTACACCTTC.

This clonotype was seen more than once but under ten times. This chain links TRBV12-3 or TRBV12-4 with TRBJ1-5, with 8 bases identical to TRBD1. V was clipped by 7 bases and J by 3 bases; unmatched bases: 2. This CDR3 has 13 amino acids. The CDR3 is CASNRGYNQPQHF. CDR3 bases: TGTGCCAGCAACAGGGGGTACAATCAGCCCCAGCATTTT.

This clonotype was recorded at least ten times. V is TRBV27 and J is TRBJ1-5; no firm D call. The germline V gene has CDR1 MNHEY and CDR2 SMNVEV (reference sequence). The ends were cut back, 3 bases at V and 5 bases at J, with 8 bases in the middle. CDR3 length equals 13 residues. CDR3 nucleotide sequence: TGTGCCAGCAGTTTGGTAAGGGATCAGCCCCAGCATTTT. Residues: CASSLVRDQPQHF.

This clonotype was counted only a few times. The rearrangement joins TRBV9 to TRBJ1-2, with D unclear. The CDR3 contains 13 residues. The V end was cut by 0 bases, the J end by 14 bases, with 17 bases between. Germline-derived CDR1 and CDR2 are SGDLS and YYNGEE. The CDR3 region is CASSVEGTGVGTF. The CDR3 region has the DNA TGTGCCAGCAGCGTAGAGGGCACCGGAGTTGGAACCTTC.

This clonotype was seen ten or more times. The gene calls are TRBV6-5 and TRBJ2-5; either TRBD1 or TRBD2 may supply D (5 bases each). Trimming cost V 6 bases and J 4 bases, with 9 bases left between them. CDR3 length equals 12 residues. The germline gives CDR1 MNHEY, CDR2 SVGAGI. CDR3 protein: CASSRGGETQYF. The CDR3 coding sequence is TGTGCCAGCAGCCGTGGGGGAGAGACCCAGTACTTC.

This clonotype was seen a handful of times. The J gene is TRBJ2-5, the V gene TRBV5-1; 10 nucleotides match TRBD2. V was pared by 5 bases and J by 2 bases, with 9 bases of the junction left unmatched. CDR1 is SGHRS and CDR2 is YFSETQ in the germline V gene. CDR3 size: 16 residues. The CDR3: CASRRSSGGAQETQYF. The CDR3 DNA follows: TGCGCCAGCAGACGTTCTAGCGGGGGAGCTCAAGAGACCCAGTACTTC. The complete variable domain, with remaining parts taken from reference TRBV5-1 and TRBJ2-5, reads KAGVTQTPRYLIKTRGQQVTLSCSPISGHRSVSWYQQTPGQGLQFLFEYFSETQRNKGNFPGRFSGRQFSNSRSEMNVSTLELGDSALYLCASRRSSGGAQETQYFGPGTRLLVL.

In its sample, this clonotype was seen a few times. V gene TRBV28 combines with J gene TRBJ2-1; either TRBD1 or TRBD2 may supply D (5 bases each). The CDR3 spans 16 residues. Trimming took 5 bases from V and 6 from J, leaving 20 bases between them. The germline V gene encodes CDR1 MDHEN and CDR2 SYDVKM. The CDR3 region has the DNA TGTGCCAGCAGTCCCGAGGGGCGGCCCGGGCGCAATGAGCAGTTCTTC. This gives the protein CASSPEGRPGRNEQFF.

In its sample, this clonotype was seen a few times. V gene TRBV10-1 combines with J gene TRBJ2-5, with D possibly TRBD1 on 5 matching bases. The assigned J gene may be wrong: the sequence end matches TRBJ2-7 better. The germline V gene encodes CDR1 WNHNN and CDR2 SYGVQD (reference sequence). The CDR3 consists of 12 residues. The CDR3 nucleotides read TGCGCCAGCTCGGACACTGACTACGAGCAGTACTTC. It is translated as CASSDTDYEQYF.

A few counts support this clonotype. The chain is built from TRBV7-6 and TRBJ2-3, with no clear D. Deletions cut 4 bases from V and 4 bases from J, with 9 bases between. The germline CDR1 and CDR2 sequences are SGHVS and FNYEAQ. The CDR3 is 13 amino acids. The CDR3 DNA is TGTGCCAGCAGCTCAAGACCAGCAGATACGCAGTATTTT. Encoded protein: CASSSRPADTQYF.

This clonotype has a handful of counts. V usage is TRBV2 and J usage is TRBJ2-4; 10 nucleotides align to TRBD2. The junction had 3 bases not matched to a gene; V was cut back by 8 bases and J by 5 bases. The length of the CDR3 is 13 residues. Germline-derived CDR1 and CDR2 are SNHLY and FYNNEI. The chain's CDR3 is CASGSGGENIQYF. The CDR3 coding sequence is TGTGCCAGCGGGAGCGGGGGGGAAAACATTCAGTACTTC.

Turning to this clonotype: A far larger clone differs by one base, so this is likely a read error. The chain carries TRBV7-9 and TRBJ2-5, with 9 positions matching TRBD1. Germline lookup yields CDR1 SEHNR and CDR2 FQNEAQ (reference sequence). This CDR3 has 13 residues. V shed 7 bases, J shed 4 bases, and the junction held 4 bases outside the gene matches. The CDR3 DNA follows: TGTGCCAGCAACCCGGGACAGGGAGAGACCCAGTACTTC. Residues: CASNPGQGETQYF. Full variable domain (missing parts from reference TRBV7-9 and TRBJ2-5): DTGVSQNPRHKITKRGQNVTFRCDPISEHNRLYWYRQTLGQGPEFLTYFQNEAQLEKSRLLSDRFSAERPKGSFSTLEIQRTEQGDSAMYLCASNPGQGETQYFGPGTRLLVL.

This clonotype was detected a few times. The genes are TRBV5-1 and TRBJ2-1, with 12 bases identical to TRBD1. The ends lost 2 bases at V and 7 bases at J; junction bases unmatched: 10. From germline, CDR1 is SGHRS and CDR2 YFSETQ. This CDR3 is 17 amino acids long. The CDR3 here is CASSFGTGGWDANEQFF. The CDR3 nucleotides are TGCGCCAGCAGCTTCGGGACAGGGGGCTGGGATGCGAATGAGCAGTTCTTC.